This T cell receptor beta chain was observed in a study of blood T cell repertoires in COVID-19. Study in general: Acute-phase and convalescent COVID-19 samples originated in the United States, Italy and Spain. PBMCs, B-cell-depleted T cells, or T cells provided the cDNA or gDNA that made up the material.

V dropped 5 bases and J dropped 2; count of bases not matched to a gene: 3. The CDR3 spans 14 residues. The V gene's germline CDR1 is SGHDT and CDR2 YYEEEE. Original handling: Reference gene primer amplification gave nucleated cell count estimates. Sequencing used immunoSEQ multiplex PCR; TCRdb keeps in-frame clones, though not all of them. V, J and clone size are those of that table, while D and trimming were read from the DNA. The sample lists about 170,000 clones; approximately 90% were seen once. This receptor was identified in a man younger than 35 with active or convalescent COVID-19. The sequenced sample was peripheral blood. This chain uses TRBV5-6 with TRBJ1-1; 10 nucleotides match TRBD1. The CDR3 DNA reads TGTGCCAGCAGTGGGGACAGGGGAAACACTGAAGCTTTCTTT. Its translation: CASSGDRGNTEAFF.